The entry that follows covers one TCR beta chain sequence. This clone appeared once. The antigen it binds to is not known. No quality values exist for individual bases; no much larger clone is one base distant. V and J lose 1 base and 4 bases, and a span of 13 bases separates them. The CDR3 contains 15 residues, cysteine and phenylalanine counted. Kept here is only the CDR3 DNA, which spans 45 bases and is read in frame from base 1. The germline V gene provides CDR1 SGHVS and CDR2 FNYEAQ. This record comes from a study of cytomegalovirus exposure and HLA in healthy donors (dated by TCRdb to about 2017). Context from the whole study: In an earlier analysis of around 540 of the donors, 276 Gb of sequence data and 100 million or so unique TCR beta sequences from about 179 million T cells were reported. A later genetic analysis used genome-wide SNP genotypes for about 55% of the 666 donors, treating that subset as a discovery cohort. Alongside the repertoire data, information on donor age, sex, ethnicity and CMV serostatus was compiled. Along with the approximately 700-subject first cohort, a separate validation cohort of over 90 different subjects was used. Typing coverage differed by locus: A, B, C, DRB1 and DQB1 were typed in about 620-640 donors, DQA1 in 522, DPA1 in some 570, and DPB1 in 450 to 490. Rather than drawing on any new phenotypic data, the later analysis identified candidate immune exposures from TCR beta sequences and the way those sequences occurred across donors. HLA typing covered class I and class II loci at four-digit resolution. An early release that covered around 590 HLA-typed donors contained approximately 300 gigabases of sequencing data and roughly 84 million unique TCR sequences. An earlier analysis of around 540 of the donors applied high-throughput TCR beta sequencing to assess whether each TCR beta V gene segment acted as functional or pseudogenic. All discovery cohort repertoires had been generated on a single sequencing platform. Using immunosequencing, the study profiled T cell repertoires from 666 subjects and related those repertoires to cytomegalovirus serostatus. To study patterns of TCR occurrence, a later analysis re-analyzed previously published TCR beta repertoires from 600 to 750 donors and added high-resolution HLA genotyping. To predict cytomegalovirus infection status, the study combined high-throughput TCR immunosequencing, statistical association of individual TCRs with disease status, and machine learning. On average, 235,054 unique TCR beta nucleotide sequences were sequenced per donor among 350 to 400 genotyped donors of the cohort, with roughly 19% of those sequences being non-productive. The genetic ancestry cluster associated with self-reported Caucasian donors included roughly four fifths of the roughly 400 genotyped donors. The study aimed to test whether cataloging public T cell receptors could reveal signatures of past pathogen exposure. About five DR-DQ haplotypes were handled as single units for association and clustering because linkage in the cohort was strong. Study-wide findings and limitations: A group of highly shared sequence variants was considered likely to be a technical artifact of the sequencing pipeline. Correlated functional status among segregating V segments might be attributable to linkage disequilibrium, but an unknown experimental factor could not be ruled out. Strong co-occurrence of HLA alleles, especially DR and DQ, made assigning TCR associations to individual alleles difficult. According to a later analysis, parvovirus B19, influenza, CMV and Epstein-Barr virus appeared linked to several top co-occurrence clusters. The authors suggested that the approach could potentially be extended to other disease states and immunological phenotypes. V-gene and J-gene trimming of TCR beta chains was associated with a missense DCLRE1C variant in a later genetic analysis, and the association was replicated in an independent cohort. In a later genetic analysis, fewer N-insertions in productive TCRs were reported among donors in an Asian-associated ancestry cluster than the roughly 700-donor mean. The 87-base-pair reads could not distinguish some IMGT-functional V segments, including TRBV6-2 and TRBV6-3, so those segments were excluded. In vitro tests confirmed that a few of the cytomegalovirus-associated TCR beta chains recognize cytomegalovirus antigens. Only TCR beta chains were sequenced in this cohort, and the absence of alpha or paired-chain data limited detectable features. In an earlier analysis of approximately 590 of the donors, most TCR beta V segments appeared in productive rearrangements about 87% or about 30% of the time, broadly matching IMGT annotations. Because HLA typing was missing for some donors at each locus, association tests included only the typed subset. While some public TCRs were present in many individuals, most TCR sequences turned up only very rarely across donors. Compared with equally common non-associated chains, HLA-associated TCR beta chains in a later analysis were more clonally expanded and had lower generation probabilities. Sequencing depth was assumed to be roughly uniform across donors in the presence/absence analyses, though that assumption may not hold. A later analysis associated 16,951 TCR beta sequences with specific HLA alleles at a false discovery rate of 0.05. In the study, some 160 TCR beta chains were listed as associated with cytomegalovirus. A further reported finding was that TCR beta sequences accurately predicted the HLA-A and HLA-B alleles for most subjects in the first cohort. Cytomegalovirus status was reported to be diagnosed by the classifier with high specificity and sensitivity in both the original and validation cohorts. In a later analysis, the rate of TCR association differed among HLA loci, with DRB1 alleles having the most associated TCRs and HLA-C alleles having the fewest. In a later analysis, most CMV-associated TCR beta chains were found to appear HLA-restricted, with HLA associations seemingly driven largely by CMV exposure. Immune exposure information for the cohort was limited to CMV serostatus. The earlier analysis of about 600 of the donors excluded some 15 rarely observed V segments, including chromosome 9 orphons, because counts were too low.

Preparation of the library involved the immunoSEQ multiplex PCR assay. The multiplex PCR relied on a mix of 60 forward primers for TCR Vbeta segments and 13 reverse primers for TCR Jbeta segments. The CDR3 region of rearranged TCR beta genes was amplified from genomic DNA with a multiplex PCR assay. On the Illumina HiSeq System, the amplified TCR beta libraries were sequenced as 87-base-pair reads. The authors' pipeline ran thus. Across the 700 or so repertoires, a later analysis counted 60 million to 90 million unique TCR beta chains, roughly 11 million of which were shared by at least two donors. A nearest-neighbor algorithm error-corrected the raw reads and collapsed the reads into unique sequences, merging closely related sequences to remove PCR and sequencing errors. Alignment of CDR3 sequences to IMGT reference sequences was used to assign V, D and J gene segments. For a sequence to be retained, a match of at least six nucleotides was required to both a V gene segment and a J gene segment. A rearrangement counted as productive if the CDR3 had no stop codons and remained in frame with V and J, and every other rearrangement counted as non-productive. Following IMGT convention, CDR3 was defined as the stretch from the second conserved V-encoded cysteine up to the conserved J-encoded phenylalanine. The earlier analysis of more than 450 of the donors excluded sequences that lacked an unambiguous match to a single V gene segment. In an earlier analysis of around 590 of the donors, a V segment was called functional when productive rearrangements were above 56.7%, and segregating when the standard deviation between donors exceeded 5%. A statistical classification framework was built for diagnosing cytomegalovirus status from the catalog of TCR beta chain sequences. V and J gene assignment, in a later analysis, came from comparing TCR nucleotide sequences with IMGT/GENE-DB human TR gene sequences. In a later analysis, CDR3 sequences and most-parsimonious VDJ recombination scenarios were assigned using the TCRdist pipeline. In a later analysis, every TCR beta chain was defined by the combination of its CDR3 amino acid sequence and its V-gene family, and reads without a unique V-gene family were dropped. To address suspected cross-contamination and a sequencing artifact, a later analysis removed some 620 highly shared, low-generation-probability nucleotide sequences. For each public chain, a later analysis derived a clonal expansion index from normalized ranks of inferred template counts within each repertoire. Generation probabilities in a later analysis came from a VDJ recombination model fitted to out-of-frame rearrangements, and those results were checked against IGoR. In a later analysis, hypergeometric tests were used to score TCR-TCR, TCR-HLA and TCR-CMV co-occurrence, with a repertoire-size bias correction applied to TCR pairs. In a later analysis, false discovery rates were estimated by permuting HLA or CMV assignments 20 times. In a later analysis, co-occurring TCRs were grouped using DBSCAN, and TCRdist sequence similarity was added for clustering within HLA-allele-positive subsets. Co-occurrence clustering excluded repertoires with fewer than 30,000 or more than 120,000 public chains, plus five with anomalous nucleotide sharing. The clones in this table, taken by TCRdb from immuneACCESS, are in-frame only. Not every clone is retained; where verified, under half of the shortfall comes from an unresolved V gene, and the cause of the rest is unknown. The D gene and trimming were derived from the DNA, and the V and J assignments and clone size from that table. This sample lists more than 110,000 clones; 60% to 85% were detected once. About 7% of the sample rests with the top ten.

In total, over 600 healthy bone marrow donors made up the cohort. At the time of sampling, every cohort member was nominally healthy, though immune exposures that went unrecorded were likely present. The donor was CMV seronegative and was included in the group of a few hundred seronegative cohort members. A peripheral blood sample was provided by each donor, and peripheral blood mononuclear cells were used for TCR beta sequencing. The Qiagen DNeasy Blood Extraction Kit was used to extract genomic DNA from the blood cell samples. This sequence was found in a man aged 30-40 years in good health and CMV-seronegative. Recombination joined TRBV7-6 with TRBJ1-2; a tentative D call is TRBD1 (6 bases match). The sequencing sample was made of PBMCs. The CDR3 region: CASSLGVGASYGYTF. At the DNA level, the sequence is TGTGCCAGCAGCTTAGGGGTGGGGGCGAGCTATGGCTACACCTTC.